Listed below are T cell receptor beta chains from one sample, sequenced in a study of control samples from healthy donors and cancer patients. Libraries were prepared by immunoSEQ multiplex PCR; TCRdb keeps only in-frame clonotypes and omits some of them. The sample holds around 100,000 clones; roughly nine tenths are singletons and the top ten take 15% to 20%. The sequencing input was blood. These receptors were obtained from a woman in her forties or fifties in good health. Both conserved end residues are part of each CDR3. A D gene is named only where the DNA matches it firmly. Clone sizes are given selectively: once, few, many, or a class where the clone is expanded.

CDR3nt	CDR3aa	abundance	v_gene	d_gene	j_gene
TGCGCCAGCAGCCAAGATCCACGGGCCAGTCAAGAGACCCAGTACTTC	CASSQDPRASQETQYF	once	TRBV4-3	.	TRBJ2-5
TGTGCCAGCAGCCAGGGGGACTATGGCTACACCTTC	CASSQGDYGYTF	few	TRBV3-1/TRBV3-2	.	TRBJ1-2
TGTGCCAGCAGCTTGGTTCCGGGACAGTTCTCCTACGAGCAGTACTTC	CASSLVPGQFSYEQYF	.	TRBV11-2	TRBD1	TRBJ2-7
TGTGCCAGCAGTTCCGGGACCCTCGGGAACATTCAGTACTTC	CASSSGTLGNIQYF	.	TRBV27	.	TRBJ2-4
TGTGCCAGCAGCTTAGTTAGCTTTCCGAACACCGGGGAGCTGTTTTTT	CASSLVSFPNTGELFF	.	TRBV7-2	.	TRBJ2-2
TGTGCCAGCAGTTGGGACAGGGCGGTTGAAAAACTGTTTTTT	CASSWDRAVEKLFF	.	TRBV6-6	TRBD1	TRBJ1-4
TGTGCCAGCTCGCTTGACAGGATGAACACCGGGGAGCTGTTTTTT	CASSLDRMNTGELFF	few	TRBV18	.	TRBJ2-2
TGTGCCAGCAGCTTACGGGACATGTATGTTGTGGAGCAGTTCTTC	CASSLRDMYVVEQFF	.	TRBV11-2	.	TRBJ2-1
TGTGCCAGTAAAAGGACAGGGACTGGAAACACCATATATTTT	CASKRTGTGNTIYF	.	TRBV19	TRBD1	TRBJ1-3
TGTGCCAGTAAATACAGGGTGTTGACTGAAGCTTTCTTT	CASKYRVLTEAFF	.	TRBV19	.	TRBJ1-1
TGTGCCAGCAGCCGTGTGGGATCGACACCAAGCTCTGGAAACACCATATATTTT	CASSRVGSTPSSGNTIYF	.	TRBV5-8	.	TRBJ1-3
TGTGCCAGCAGTTTAACCCGGCGGGGGCGGACTGAAGCTTTCTTT	CASSLTRRGRTEAFF	.	TRBV27	.	TRBJ1-1
TGTGCCAGCAGCCCGCGGGGCTTCTACAATGAGCAGTTCTTC	CASSPRGFYNEQFF	.	TRBV11-2	.	TRBJ2-1
TGTGCCAGCAGTTTATCCAGGAATGAGCAGTTCTTC	CASSLSRNEQFF	once	TRBV12-3/TRBV12-4	.	TRBJ2-1
TGTGCCAGCAGCCAAGATGACCGACCGGCCAGTGAGACCCAGTACTTC	CASSQDDRPASETQYF	.	TRBV14	.	TRBJ2-5
TGTGCCAGCAGCCAAAGGCGAGCGGGGTACAATGAGCAGTTCTTC	CASSQRRAGYNEQFF	.	TRBV3-1/TRBV3-2	TRBD2	TRBJ2-1
TGTGCCAGCAGTGATCCAACCGACAGGCACTCCTCTGGAAACACCATATATTTT	CASSDPTDRHSSGNTIYF	few	TRBV6-4	.	TRBJ1-3
TGTGCCAGCAGCTTATGGGGCGTAGATACGCAGTATTTT	CASSLWGVDTQYF	.	TRBV11-2	.	TRBJ2-3
TGTGCCAGCGAACGGGGCACCGGGGAGCTGTTTTTT	CASERGTGELFF	.	TRBV7-9	.	TRBJ2-2
TGTGCCAGCAGCCGAAGGGGCGGGGGCACAGATACGCAGTATTTT	CASSRRGGGTDTQYF	.	TRBV13	.	TRBJ2-3
TGCGCCAGCAGCTTGGATCAGGGGGTGGGGTCCCCCCAGCATTTT	CASSLDQGVGSPQHF	once	TRBV5-1	TRBD1	TRBJ1-5
TGTGCCAGCAGCTTGGCCCAGGGGTACCAAGAGACCCAGTACTTC	CASSLAQGYQETQYF	.	TRBV5-5	.	TRBJ2-5
TGTGCCAGCAGCCTACGACAGAGCGGAGGACAAGAGACCCAGTACTTC	CASSLRQSGGQETQYF	.	TRBV4-2	.	TRBJ2-5
TGCGCCAGCAGCCTCACAAGGAGACTTAAGGGAGATACGCAGTATTTT	CASSLTRRLKGDTQYF	.	TRBV4-1	.	TRBJ2-3
TGTGCCAGTAGTGCCCAACGGGGGGGCGGGAGTAGGAATGAGCAGTTCTTC	CASSAQRGGGSRNEQFF	once	TRBV19	TRBD2	TRBJ2-1
TGTGCCAGTAGGAGGAGGAATGACGAGGGCCCTGAAGCTTTCTTT	CASRRRNDEGPEAFF	.	TRBV19	.	TRBJ1-1
TGTGCCAGCAGCCACTTGGGGACTACACTTTACAATGAGCAGTTCTTC	CASSHLGTTLYNEQFF	.	TRBV14	TRBD2	TRBJ2-1
TGTGCCAGCAGCCCGGGATCTAACTATGGCTACACCTTC	CASSPGSNYGYTF	.	TRBV6-5	.	TRBJ1-2
TGTGCCAGCTCACCGTCAGGAGGCTCCTACAATGAGCAGTTCTTC	CASSPSGGSYNEQFF	.	TRBV18	.	TRBJ2-1
TGCGCCAGCAGCTCCTCTTCGCAAGAGACCCAGTACTTC	CASSSSSQETQYF	.	TRBV5-1	.	TRBJ2-5
TGTGCCAGTAGTATCATGAGGACAGGGGAGGGAAAGGTCGGCTACACCTTC	CASSIMRTGEGKVGYTF	.	TRBV19	TRBD1	TRBJ1-2
TGTGCCAGCAGTGCTATCACAGGGAACACTGAAGCTTTCTTT	CASSAITGNTEAFF	.	TRBV2	.	TRBJ1-1
TGTGCCAGCAGCCGCCTCCGGGCCCAAGGGCAGTTCTTC	CASSRLRAQGQFF	.	TRBV13	.	TRBJ2-1
TGCGCGGGGACGGTCTCTGACGGCTACACCTTC	CAGTVSDGYTF	.	TRBV20-1	.	TRBJ1-2
TGTGCCAGCAGCCAAGGGTTTTCTGGAAACACCATATATTTT	CASSQGFSGNTIYF	.	TRBV3-1/TRBV3-2	.	TRBJ1-3
TGTGCCACCAGCCACCGGGACAGGGGGGGATTCGGGGAGCTGTTTTTT	CATSHRDRGGFGELFF	.	TRBV6-7	TRBD1	TRBJ2-2
TGCAGTGCTAGTCCCGAGCGGGGTACCTACAATGAGCAGTTCTTC	CSASPERGTYNEQFF	once	TRBV20-1	TRBD2	TRBJ2-1
TGTGCCACTTTCGACAGCTCTCCCTATGGCTACACCTTC	CATFDSSPYGYTF	.	TRBV27	.	TRBJ1-2
TGTGCCAGCTCACCAGGGACAGGGTTCACTGAAGCTTTCTTT	CASSPGTGFTEAFF	.	TRBV18	TRBD1	TRBJ1-1
TGTGCCAGCAGTTTCGGCAGGGCCGGGGGCTACACCTTC	CASSFGRAGGYTF	.	TRBV12-3/TRBV12-4	.	TRBJ1-2
TGTGCCACAGGAAGGACGGAGCCCCAGTTCTTC	CATGRTEPQFF	.	TRBV24-1	.	TRBJ2-1